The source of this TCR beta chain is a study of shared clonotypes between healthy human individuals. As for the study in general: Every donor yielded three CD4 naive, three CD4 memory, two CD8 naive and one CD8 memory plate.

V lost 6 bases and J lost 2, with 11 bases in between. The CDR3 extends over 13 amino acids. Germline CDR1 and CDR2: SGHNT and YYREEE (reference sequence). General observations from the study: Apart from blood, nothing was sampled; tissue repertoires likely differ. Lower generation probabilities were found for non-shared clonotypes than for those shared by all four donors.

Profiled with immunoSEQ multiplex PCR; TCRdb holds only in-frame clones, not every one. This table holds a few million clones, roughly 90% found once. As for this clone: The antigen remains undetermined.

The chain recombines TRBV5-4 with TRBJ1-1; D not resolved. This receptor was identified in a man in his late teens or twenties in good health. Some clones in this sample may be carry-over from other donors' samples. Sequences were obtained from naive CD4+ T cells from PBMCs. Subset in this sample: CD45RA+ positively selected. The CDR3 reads CASTLTANTEAFF. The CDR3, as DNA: TGTGCCAGCACCCTCACAGCCAACACTGAAGCTTTCTTT.